The 25 T cell receptor beta chains below come from one sample, sequenced in a study of identical twins' blood T cells. In TCRdb, the 5' RACE reads were re-called with MiXCR into one record per CDR3 protein. The top ten clones hold around 5.6% of a sample with hundreds of thousands of distinct CDR3 sequences, 28% of them seen once. The sample consisted of PBMCs. The receptors shown here come from a woman between 18 and 55 years old in good health.

This clonotype was recorded a few times. The chain has TRBV20-1 and TRBJ1-1; 7 bases are shared with TRBD1. This CDR3 contains 14 residues. V was pared by 6 bases and J by 0 bases, with 7 bases of the junction left unmatched. Germline assignment: CDR1 DFQATT and CDR2 SNEGSKA (reference sequence). The CDR3 nucleotides read TGCAGTGCCCGAAAGGGGGCAATGAACACTGAAGCTTTCTTT. Its protein product is CSARKGAMNTEAFF.

V gene TRBV20-1 combines with J gene TRBJ2-7; TRBD1 or TRBD2 may be the D gene (5 bases each). V was cut by 6 bases and J by 6 bases, with 18 bases left in between. The CDR3 contains 13 residues. Germline CDR1 is DFQATT and CDR2 is SNEGSKA (reference sequence). As DNA, the CDR3 is TGCAGTGCGGAACTAGGGGACCCGCCCGAGCAGTACTTC. This codes for CSAELGDPPEQYF.

The V call is TRBV3-1, the J call TRBJ2-3; a weak D match, TRBD2 (6 bases). In germline, CDR1 is LGHDT, CDR2 YNNKEL (reference sequence). The CDR3 is made up of 12 amino acids. The ends were cut back, 1 base at V and 8 bases at J, with 7 bases in the middle. The CDR3 protein is CASSQGRATQYF. CDR3 nucleotide sequence: TGTGCCAGCAGCCAAGGGAGGGCTACGCAGTATTTT.

CDR3 protein: CASLTGTSGYNEQFF. The CDR3 nucleotides are TGTGCCAGCCTAACTGGGACTAGCGGTTACAATGAGCAGTTCTTC. The chain joins TRBV6-4 to TRBJ2-1; TRBD2 matches at 11 bases. CDR1 is MRHNA, CDR2 SNTAGT, per germline. The CDR3 covers 15 residues. V lost 8 bases to trimming and J lost 4 bases; unmatched junction nucleotides: 7.

The chain is built from TRBV7-9 and TRBJ2-1; D possibly matches TRBD1 or TRBD2 (5 bases each). V lost 5 bases and J 8 bases, leaving 16 bases between the germline ends. This CDR3 has 14 amino acids. The germline V gene encodes CDR1 SEHNR and CDR2 FQNEAQ (reference sequence). The CDR3 coding sequence is TGTGCCAGCAGCATGTCGGGACGGGAAGATGAGCAGTTCTTC. Its protein product is CASSMSGREDEQFF.

This chain uses TRBV2 with TRBJ1-5; 8 nucleotides line up with TRBD1. With 7 bases clipped from V and 7 bases from J, the junction kept 9 bases outside the gene matches. From germline, CDR1 is SNHLY and CDR2 FYNNEI. The CDR3 contains 14 residues. As DNA, the CDR3 is TGTGCCAGCACCACGCAGGGGGCAGGACAGCCCCAGCATTTT. Translation: CASTTQGAGQPQHF.

This chain uses TRBV29-1 with TRBJ1-1; D is unclear. Germline CDR1 is SQVTM and CDR2 is ANQGSEA. The CDR3 has 12 residues. Trimming took 4 bases from V and 9 from J, leaving 15 bases between them. The CDR3 spells CSVAVGHGKAFF. The CDR3 nucleotides are TGCAGCGTTGCGGTAGGCCATGGAAAAGCTTTCTTT.

This clonotype was observed a handful of times. The chain links TRBV20-1 to TRBJ2-2; 9 bases line up with TRBD1. The CDR3 is 14 residues long. Germline V gene data show CDR1 as DFQATT and CDR2 as SNEGSKA (reference sequence). V dropped 6 bases and J dropped 0; count of bases not matched to a gene: 2. The CDR3 is CSAGQGSNTGELFF. The CDR3 DNA is TGCAGTGCGGGACAGGGTTCGAACACCGGGGAGCTGTTTTTT.

This clonotype was seen only once. V and J are TRBV7-9 and TRBJ1-1; D is unresolved. This CDR3 has 13 residues. Germline CDR1 and CDR2: SEHNR and FQNEAQ (reference sequence). V was pared by 0 bases and J by 4 bases, with 6 bases between. CDR3 amino acids: CASSLAEVTEAFF. Written as DNA, the CDR3 is TGTGCCAGCAGCTTAGCGGAGGTCACTGAAGCTTTCTTT.

The chain uses TRBV2 and TRBJ1-5; D perhaps matches TRBD1 (5 bases). Germline-derived CDR1 and CDR2 are SNHLY and FYNNEI. V lost 6 bases to trimming and J lost 2 bases, with 11 bases between them. This CDR3 is built from 14 residues. The CDR3 sequence is CASRGDARNQPQHF. The DNA of the CDR3 is TGTGCCAGCAGGGGGGATGCCCGCAATCAGCCCCAGCATTTT.

This clonotype has a handful of counts. V usage is TRBV20-1 and J usage is TRBJ2-1; no clear D. The CDR3 has 14 amino acids. From germline, CDR1 is DFQATT and CDR2 SNEGSKA (reference sequence). V was pared by 6 bases and J by 0 bases, with 12 bases between. This chain's CDR3 is CSAKSRSSYNEQFF. DNA for the CDR3: TGCAGTGCAAAGAGCCGGAGCTCCTACAATGAGCAGTTCTTC.

The V call is TRBV6-5, the J call TRBJ1-4, with 7 positions matching TRBD1. Looked up from germline, CDR1 is MNHEY and CDR2 is SVGAGI. CDR3 size: 11 residues. V was pared by 5 bases and J by 15 bases, with 6 bases of the junction left unmatched. The DNA of the CDR3 is TGTGCCAGCAGTCAAGGGGGCAGGGTGTTTTTT. Amino acids: CASSQGGRVFF.

The table lists this clonotype with a count of one. An end of the junction does not agree with germline; a read error may underlie this. The CDR3 is CASSLMGLGTEALF. The CDR3 nucleotides are TGTGCCAGCAGTTTGATGGGGCTGGGGACTGAAGCTTTATTT. V usage is TRBV27 and J usage is TRBJ1-1, with D maybe TRBD1 (5 bases). This CDR3 spans 14 amino acids. The germline CDR1 and CDR2 sequences are MNHEY and SMNVEV (reference sequence).

This clonotype appeared a few times. CDR3 residues: CASSLSSGSLDTQYF. Written as DNA, the CDR3 is TGTGCCAGCAGCTTATCTAGCGGGAGTCTAGATACGCAGTATTTT. The rearrangement links TRBV7-2 to TRBJ2-3; 10 positions agree with TRBD2. The CDR3 is 15 amino acids. CDR1 and CDR2 (germline): SGHTA, FQGNSA. After removal of 2 bases from V and 5 bases from J, the junction contained 4 bases not matched to a gene.

This clonotype was seen a few times. The chain joins TRBV10-3 to TRBJ1-5; TRBD1 might be the D (5 bases). From germline, CDR1 is ENHRY and CDR2 SYGVKD. The V end lost 6 bases, the J end lost 8 bases, and 14 bases lay between the germline ends. CDR3 length: 13 residues. The CDR3 here is CAIRGRALEPQHF. Here the CDR3 DNA reads TGTGCCATCAGGGGACGGGCCCTGGAGCCCCAGCATTTT.

This clonotype was seen a handful of times. The genes are TRBV5-5 and TRBJ2-3, with TRBD2 identical over 9 bases. This CDR3 comprises 16 residues. V was clipped by 4 bases and J by 4 bases; unmatched bases: 10. Germline CDR1 reads SGHKS; CDR2 reads YYEKEE (reference sequence). CDR3 nucleotides: TGTGCCAGCAGCCCGGCAGGGACTAGCTTATCAGATACGCAGTATTTT. Encoded protein: CASSPAGTSLSDTQYF.

There are a few counts of this clonotype. The chain couples TRBV6-2 or TRBV6-3 to TRBJ2-2; no clear D. The CDR3 extends over 13 amino acids. Germline lookup yields CDR1 MNHEY and CDR2 SVGEGT. The V and J ends lost 7 bases and 7 bases respectively, with 13 bases between them. CDR3: CASIIPTGGELFF. The CDR3 region has the DNA TGTGCCAGCATTATTCCGACGGGCGGGGAGCTGTTTTTT.

The chain recombines TRBV12-3 or TRBV12-4 with TRBJ1-2; no firm D call. Trimming cost V 5 bases and J 0 bases, with 10 bases left between them. CDR3 length: 14 residues. The CDR3, as DNA: TGTGCCAGCAGTGCTACGGGAACTAACTATGGCTACACCTTC. It encodes CASSATGTNYGYTF.

This clonotype was seen a few times. The rearrangement joins TRBV6-6 to TRBJ1-1; D possibly corresponds to TRBD1 (5 bases). CDR3 length: 15 amino acids. Germline V lookup: CDR1 MNHNY, CDR2 SVGAGI (reference sequence). The V end was cut by 0 bases, the J end by 4 bases, with 12 bases between. This CDR3 is CASSYSRAGGTEAFF. In DNA, the CDR3 is TGTGCCAGCAGTTACTCGAGAGCCGGGGGCACTGAAGCTTTCTTT.

The chain uses TRBV5-1 and TRBJ2-5; 8 bases are a match to TRBD1. In germline, CDR1 is SGHRS, CDR2 YFSETQ. The trim removed 4 bases at V and 5 bases at J, leaving 10 bases unmatched. The CDR3 totals 15 residues. The chain's CDR3 is CASSNQGASDETQYF. CDR3 in DNA: TGCGCCAGCAGCAACCAGGGGGCGAGCGATGAGACCCAGTACTTC.

The rearrangement links TRBV7-6 to TRBJ1-2; D is possibly TRBD1 (5 bases). Germline lookup yields CDR1 SGHVS and CDR2 FNYEAQ. Trimming stripped 1 base from V and 4 bases from J, with 16 bases between. This CDR3 region has 16 residues. CDR3 sequence (DNA): TGTGCCAGCAGCTTAGTAGATTGGGGACGAAGCTATGGCTACACCTTC. Its translation is CASSLVDWGRSYGYTF. Drawing the rest from reference TRBV7-6 and TRBJ1-2, the complete variable domain is GAGVSQSPRYKVTKRGQDVALRCDPISGHVSLYWYRQALGQGPEFLTYFNYEAQQDKSGLPNDRFSAERPEGSISTLTIQRTEQRDSAMYRCASSLVDWGRSYGYTFGSGTRLTVV.

The chain combines TRBV4-1 with TRBJ2-1, with 7 bases aligning to TRBD2. From germline, CDR1 is MGHRA and CDR2 YSYEKL. This CDR3 contains 16 residues. V lost 1 base, J lost 2 bases, and 5 bases stayed unmatched. The CDR3 DNA follows: TGCGCCAGCAGCCAAGTCTGGACTAGTCCCTACAATGAGCAGTTCTTC. Translating it yields CASSQVWTSPYNEQFF.

This clonotype was counted a few times. The chain carries TRBV6-1 and TRBJ1-2, with D hard to call. V shed 11 bases and J shed 4 bases, with 17 bases lying between them. Germline V lookup: CDR1 MNHNS, CDR2 SASEGT. The CDR3 has 13 residues. Written as DNA, the CDR3 is TGTGCCCTCCAGAGCAGGTCCATCTATGGCTACACCTTC. Translation: CALQSRSIYGYTF.

This clonotype was counted ten times or more. This rearrangement joins TRBV5-1 to TRBJ1-3; no definite D call. The V end lost 2 bases, the J end lost 7 bases, and 10 bases lay between the germline ends. The CDR3 has 13 amino acids. The germline V gene encodes CDR1 SGHRS and CDR2 YFSETQ. The CDR3 spells CASSLGGENTIYF. In DNA, the CDR3 is TGCGCCAGCAGCTTAGGTGGAGAGAACACCATATATTTT.

This clonotype occurred a few times. The chain recombines TRBV20-1 with TRBJ2-3, with 7 bases identical to TRBD2. With V trimmed by 0 bases and J by 5 bases, 2 bases remained unmatched. Germline V gives CDR1 DFQATT, CDR2 SNEGSKA (reference sequence). The CDR3 loop spans 13 amino acids. CDR3 DNA: TGCAGTGCTAGAGACTTAGCGGGAGATACGCAGTATTTT. Residues: CSARDLAGDTQYF.